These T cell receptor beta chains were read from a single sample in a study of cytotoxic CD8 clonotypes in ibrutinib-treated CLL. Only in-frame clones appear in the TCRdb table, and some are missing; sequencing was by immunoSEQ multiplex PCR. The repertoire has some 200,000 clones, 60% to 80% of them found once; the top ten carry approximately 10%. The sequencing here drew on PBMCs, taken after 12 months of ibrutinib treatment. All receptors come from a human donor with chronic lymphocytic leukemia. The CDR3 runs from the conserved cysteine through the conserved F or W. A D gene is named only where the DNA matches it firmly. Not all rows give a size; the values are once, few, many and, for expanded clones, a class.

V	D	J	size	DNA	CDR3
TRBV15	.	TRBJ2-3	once	TGTGCCACCAGCAGATTGGGGACATCAGATACGCAGTATTTT	CATSRLGTSDTQYF
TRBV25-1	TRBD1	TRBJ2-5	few	TGTGCCAGCAGTGTAAGGGACAGGGGACTTCAAGAGACCCAGTACTTC	CASSVRDRGLQETQYF
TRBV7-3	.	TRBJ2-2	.	TGTGCCAGCAGCTTAAGAGCCAGAGGGCTAGCCGGGGAGCTGTTTTTT	CASSLRARGLAGELFF
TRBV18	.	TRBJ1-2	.	TGTGCCAGCTCACCGTCTTATGGCTACACCTTC	CASSPSYGYTF
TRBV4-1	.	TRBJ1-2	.	TGCGCCAGCAGCCAAGATGCCGGCGCCAGCTATGGCTACACCTTC	CASSQDAGASYGYTF
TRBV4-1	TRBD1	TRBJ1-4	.	TGCGCCAGCAGCCAAGGACAGGGGGCGATTGGGGTAAAACTGTTTTTT	CASSQGQGAIGVKLFF
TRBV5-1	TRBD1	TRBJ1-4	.	TGCGCCAGCAGCTACCGAGGGGACAGGGAGGCCCCTAATGAAAAACTGTTTTTT	CASSYRGDREAPNEKLFF
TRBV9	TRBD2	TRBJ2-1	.	TGTGCCAGCAGCGTAGGGTCAAGAGCGGGGGGTGACAATGAGCAGTTCTTC	CASSVGSRAGGDNEQFF
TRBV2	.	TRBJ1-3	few	TGTGCCAGCAGCTCAGGGATCTCTGGAAACACCATATATTTT	CASSSGISGNTIYF
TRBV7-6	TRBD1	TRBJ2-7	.	TGTGCCAGCAGCGGACAGGGTCCTTCCGAGCAGTACTTC	CASSGQGPSEQYF
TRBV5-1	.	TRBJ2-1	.	TGCGCCAGCAGCTTGGTCGGCAACTCCTACAATGAGCAGTTCTTC	CASSLVGNSYNEQFF
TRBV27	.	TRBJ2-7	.	TGTGCCAGCAGAGTCGCCGGGACACCTTACGAGCAGTACTTC	CASRVAGTPYEQYF
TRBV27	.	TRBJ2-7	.	TGTGCCAGCAGTCCCCTGAGCTCCTACGAGCAGTACTTC	CASSPLSSYEQYF
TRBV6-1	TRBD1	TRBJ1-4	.	TGTGCCAGCGGAGGACAGGGGGGCGTAGTATTGTTTTTT	CASGGQGGVVLFF
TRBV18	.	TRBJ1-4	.	TGTGCCAGCTCAAAGGGAGCTAATGAAAAACTGTTTTTT	CASSKGANEKLFF
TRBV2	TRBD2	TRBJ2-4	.	TGTGCCAGCAGGTCGGGACACCGGACTAGCGGGAAGAACATTCAGTACTTC	CASRSGHRTSGKNIQYF
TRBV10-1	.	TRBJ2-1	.	TGCGCCAGCAGTGAGCGGGGACAAAGCCAGCAGTTCTTC	CASSERGQSQQFF
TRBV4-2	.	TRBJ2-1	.	TGTGCCTCCTCTAAAGAATGGAGCTCCTACAATGAGCAGTTCTTC	CASSKEWSSYNEQFF
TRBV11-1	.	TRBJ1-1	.	TGTGCCAGCAGCTTAGCGCCGTCGAACACTGAAGCTTTCTTT	CASSLAPSNTEAFF
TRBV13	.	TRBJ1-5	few	TGTGCCAGCAGCTTAGGGGAGGAGCCCCAGCATTTT	CASSLGEEPQHF
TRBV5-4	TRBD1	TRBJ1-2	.	TGTGCCAGCAGCTTTGGCGACAGGGACTATGGCTACACCTTC	CASSFGDRDYGYTF
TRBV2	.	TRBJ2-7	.	TGTGCCAGCACGCCAGGGTACTCCTACGAGCAGTACTTC	CASTPGYSYEQYF
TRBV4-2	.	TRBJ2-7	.	TGTGCCAGCAGCCAAGGAGGCGACCGTACCTACGAGCAGTACTTC	CASSQGGDRTYEQYF
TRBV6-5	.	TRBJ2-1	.	TGTGCCAGCAGGGATGGGGGGTCTTACAATGAGCAGTTCTTC	CASRDGGSYNEQFF
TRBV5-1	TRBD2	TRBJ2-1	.	TGCGCCAGCAGCTTGGCCCTAGCGGCATACAATGAGCAGTTCTTC	CASSLALAAYNEQFF
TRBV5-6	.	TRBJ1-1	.	TGTGCCAGCAGCCCGGGGGGATCCTATGAAGCTTTCTTT	CASSPGGSYEAFF